Listed below are T cell receptor beta chains from one sample, sequenced in a study of cytomegalovirus exposure and HLA in healthy donors. Sequencing was performed with immunoSEQ multiplex PCR; in TCRdb, only in-frame clones are kept and a portion is missing. Of around 170,000 clones listed, 85% were seen once; the top ten hold 16%. Sequencing input: PBMCs. The receptors come from a man in his late teens or twenties in good health and CMV-seropositive. The CDR3 runs from the conserved cysteine through the conserved F or W. The D gene is left open where the match is weak. Part of the rows lack a size; the others show once, few, many or a class for expanded clones.

v_call	clone_size	d_call	j_call	cdr3_aa	cdr3_nt
TRBV7-8	-	TRBD1	TRBJ1-1	CASSLTGLTEAFF	TGTGCCAGCAGCCTGACAGGGTTGACTGAAGCTTTCTTT
TRBV10-2	-	TRBD2	TRBJ2-3	CASIEWTSGMPQITDTQYF	TGCGCCAGCATCGAATGGACTAGCGGGATGCCTCAGATCACAGATACGCAGTATTTT
TRBV11-2	-	TRBD2	TRBJ2-5	CASSFPRGVETQYF	TGTGCCAGCAGCTTCCCCCGGGGGGTAGAGACCCAGTACTTC
TRBV7-8	-	-	TRBJ1-2	CASSLQRQGSGWGYGYTF	TGTGCCAGCAGCTTACAGCGGCAGGGCAGCGGGTGGGGCTATGGCTACACCTTC
TRBV7-8	-	TRBD1	TRBJ1-1	CASTALGGQGYTEAFF	TGTGCCAGCACCGCCTTAGGGGGACAGGGGTACACTGAAGCTTTCTTT
TRBV7-3	-	TRBD1	TRBJ1-1	CASSSDRDTEAFF	TGTGCCAGCAGCTCCGACAGGGACACTGAAGCTTTCTTT
TRBV5-4	-	TRBD2	TRBJ2-5	CASSIAGVGGTQYF	TGTGCCAGCAGCATAGCGGGAGTTGGGGGGACCCAGTACTTC
TRBV5-1	-	-	TRBJ2-3	CASFRLDPSTDTQYF	TGCGCCAGCTTCAGACTAGATCCTAGCACAGATACGCAGTATTTT
TRBV11-2	-	TRBD1	TRBJ2-7	CASSLSGQGTSYEQYF	TGTGCCAGCAGCTTAAGCGGACAGGGAACCTCCTACGAGCAGTACTTC
TRBV5-6	-	-	TRBJ2-3	CASSLDSRKSTDTQYF	TGTGCCAGCAGCTTGGACTCCCGCAAGAGCACAGATACGCAGTATTTT
TRBV4-1	-	-	TRBJ1-1	CASSQGGGVGTEAFF	TGCGCCAGCAGCCAAGGTGGAGGGGTGGGCACTGAAGCTTTCTTT
TRBV4-1	-	-	TRBJ1-3	CASSQEGASNSGNTIYF	TGCGCCAGCAGCCAAGAGGGGGCGAGCAACTCTGGAAACACCATATATTTT
TRBV7-3	once	-	TRBJ1-1	CASSRGEGSEAFF	TGTGCCAGCAGCCGAGGTGAGGGATCTGAAGCTTTCTTT
TRBV7-2	-	-	TRBJ2-1	CASSLGVGISSYNEQFF	TGTGCCAGCAGCTTAGGGGTCGGGATTAGCTCCTACAATGAGCAGTTCTTC
TRBV4-1	-	-	TRBJ2-7	CASSQFQGPYEQYF	TGCGCCAGCAGCCAATTTCAGGGGCCCTACGAGCAGTACTTC
TRBV4-2	-	TRBD2	TRBJ2-5	CASSQDQASGGVKETQYF	TGTGCCAGCAGCCAAGATCAGGCTAGCGGGGGAGTAAAGGAGACCCAGTACTTC
TRBV2	-	TRBD1	TRBJ1-1	CASRAAGTGVTEAFF	TGTGCCAGCAGAGCTGCCGGGACAGGGGTAACTGAAGCTTTCTTT
TRBV7-9	-	-	TRBJ1-2	CASSSLEPGYTF	TGTGCCAGCAGCTCCCTTGAGCCGGGCTACACCTTC
TRBV6-5	-	-	TRBJ1-1	CASSAGDTGTEAFF	TGTGCCAGCAGTGCAGGGGATACGGGCACTGAAGCTTTCTTT
TRBV30	-	TRBD1	TRBJ1-2	CAWSGTGIQANYGYTF	TGTGCCTGGAGTGGGACAGGTATACAAGCTAACTATGGCTACACCTTC
TRBV7-2	-	-	TRBJ1-6	CASSSLGALHF	TGTGCCAGCAGCTCTTTAGGGGCCCTCCACTTT
TRBV30	-	-	TRBJ1-1	CAWSSSLRGNTEAFF	TGTGCCTGGAGTTCAAGCCTACGCGGAAACACTGAAGCTTTCTTT
TRBV6-1	-	-	TRBJ1-3	CAAQGFLSGNTIYF	TGTGCCGCCCAGGGGTTCCTCTCTGGAAACACCATATATTTT
TRBV6-6	-	TRBD1	TRBJ1-2	CASSYRGLWDGYTF	TGTGCCAGCAGTTACAGGGGGCTGTGGGATGGCTACACCTTC
TRBV28	once	TRBD1	TRBJ1-4	CASSPWTGATNEKLFF	TGTGCCAGCAGTCCCTGGACAGGAGCAACTAATGAAAAACTGTTTTTT
TRBV6-1	-	TRBD1	TRBJ1-5	CASSETTGGSNQPQHF	TGTGCCAGCAGTGAAACAACAGGGGGAAGCAATCAGCCCCAGCATTTT
TRBV30	-	-	TRBJ1-3	CAWSGSGNTIYF	TGTGCCTGGTCAGGCTCTGGAAACACCATATATTTT
TRBV21-1	-	-	TRBJ2-1	CASSKPPPKKAGGPDEQFF	TGTGCCAGCAGCAAACCCCCTCCTAAGAAAGCGGGAGGGCCGGATGAGCAGTTCTTC
TRBV7-3	-	-	TRBJ2-5	CASSLTHGSRETQYF	TGTGCCAGCAGCTTAACGCACGGGAGTCGGGAGACCCAGTACTTC
TRBV9	-	TRBD1	TRBJ1-2	CASSAQGQGAYRGYTF	TGTGCCAGCAGCGCCCAGGGACAGGGCGCCTATAGGGGCTACACCTTC
TRBV6-5	-	-	TRBJ1-4	CASSEAQLLFF	TGTGCCAGCAGTGAAGCACAGCTTCTGTTTTTT
TRBV25-1	-	TRBD1	TRBJ1-2	CASSKSGQFGDGYTF	TGTGCCAGCAGTAAATCGGGACAGTTCGGAGATGGCTACACCTTC
TRBV6-4	-	TRBD1	TRBJ2-1	CASSVGDRAYEQFF	TGTGCCAGCAGTGTCGGGGACAGGGCCTATGAGCAGTTCTTC
TRBV7-6	-	TRBD1	TRBJ2-7	CASSTQGQEQYF	TGTGCCAGCAGCACACAGGGGCAAGAGCAGTACTTC
TRBV7-2	-	-	TRBJ2-1	CASSLYASGYNEQFF	TGTGCCAGCAGCTTGTATGCAAGCGGCTACAATGAGCAGTTCTTC
TRBV6-1	-	-	TRBJ2-3	CASNARVGTDTQYF	TGTGCCAGCAACGCCAGGGTGGGCACAGATACGCAGTATTTT
TRBV14	-	-	TRBJ2-3	CASSHRESTDTQYF	TGTGCCAGCAGCCACCGGGAGAGCACAGATACGCAGTATTTT
TRBV6-1	-	-	TRBJ1-3	CASSEASGDTIYF	TGTGCCAGCAGTGAAGCAAGCGGCGACACCATATATTTT
TRBV2	-	-	TRBJ2-5	CASSGANRVRETQYF	TGTGCCAGCAGTGGAGCGAACAGGGTTAGAGAGACCCAGTACTTC
TRBV27	-	TRBD1	TRBJ2-2	CASSRRGGELFF	TGTGCCAGCAGTCGCAGGGGGGGGGAGCTGTTTTTT
TRBV28	-	-	TRBJ1-5	CASCLSGGLNQPQHF	TGTGCCAGCTGTCTCTCCGGGGGGCTTAATCAGCCCCAGCATTTT
TRBV6-1	-	TRBD1	TRBJ1-2	CASSPGTGGNYGYTF	TGTGCCAGCAGCCCCGGGACAGGGGGAAACTATGGCTACACCTTC
TRBV11-2	-	-	TRBJ2-2	CASSFHRGTNTGELFF	TGTGCCAGCAGCTTCCACCGGGGTACGAACACCGGGGAGCTGTTTTTT
TRBV5-1	-	-	TRBJ2-1	CASSFSGDYNEQFF	TGCGCCAGCAGCTTTAGCGGCGATTACAATGAGCAGTTCTTC
TRBV21-1	-	-	TRBJ2-6	CASSSRQGWPSTSGANVLTF	TGTGCCAGCAGCTCCCGACAGGGTTGGCCATCGACTTCTGGGGCCAACGTCCTGACTTTC
TRBV7-9	-	TRBD2	TRBJ2-5	CASSLGGGRWETQYF	TGTGCCAGCAGCTTAGGAGGCGGGAGGTGGGAGACCCAGTACTTC